The 13 T cell receptor beta chains below all came from one sample that was sequenced in a study of lymphopenia after photon versus proton radiotherapy. Data came from immunoSEQ multiplex PCR; TCRdb stores just in-frame clones and leaves some out. This table holds roughly 30,000 clones, around nine tenths found once. Sample: peripheral blood, taken from a patient treated with proton-based radiotherapy. Every receptor here comes from a woman between 55 and 75 years old with cholangiocarcinoma. Some clones in this sample may be carry-over from other donors' samples.

This clone was observed once. The chain uses TRBV18 and TRBJ1-5; D is possibly TRBD1 (5 bases). Germline-derived CDR1 and CDR2 are KGHSH and LQKENI. V was pared by 0 bases and J by 1 base, with 7 bases between. CDR3 length: 15 amino acids. CDR3 protein: CASSPPGRSNQPQHF. CDR3 DNA sequence: TGTGCCAGCTCACCACCGGGACGGAGCAATCAGCCCCAGCATTTT.

CDR3 residues: CASSLVPADTQYF. CDR3 DNA sequence: TGCGCCAGCAGCTTGGTGCCTGCAGATACGCAGTATTTT. The rearrangement uses TRBV5-1 and TRBJ2-3; D remains ambiguous. V lost 0 bases and J lost 4, with 6 bases in between. The CDR3 totals 13 residues. CDR1 SGHRS and CDR2 YFSETQ come from the germline V gene.

The chain couples TRBV2 to TRBJ2-3; possible D gene TRBD2, 6 bases. Trimming pared 5 bases from V and 4 bases from J, leaving 13 bases between. The CDR3 runs to 14 residues. Germline V lookup: CDR1 SNHLY, CDR2 FYNNEI. CDR3 DNA: TGTGCCAGCAGTCCCCTAACGGGGGCAGATACGCAGTATTTT. This codes for CASSPLTGADTQYF.

The chain employs TRBV21-1 and TRBJ2-7; the D segment call TRBD2 is taken from the table without a DNA check. TRBV21-1 is recorded as a pseudogene. This CDR3 is 19 amino acids long. The CDR3 region is CASSKVRGGRPFSTYEQYF. The CDR3 DNA reads as TGTGCCAGCAGCAAAGTCCGTGGGGGGAGGCCTTTCTCGACCTACGAGCAGTACTTC.

The V and J genes are TRBV30 and TRBJ2-1; possibly TRBD2 for D (5 bases). CDR3 length equals 15 residues. CDR1 is GTSNPN, CDR2 SVGIG, per germline (reference sequence). V lost 5 bases to trimming and J lost 6 bases, with 20 bases between them. The CDR3 DNA reads as TGTGCCTGGGTGGTCCTGTCCCGCCGGGGCAATGAGCAGTTCTTC. Amino acids: CAWVVLSRRGNEQFF.

CDR3 sequence (DNA): TGTGCCAGTAGTATCCTCGGGACAGGGATGGACGAGCAGTACTTC. Protein sequence: CASSILGTGMDEQYF. The chain joins TRBV19 to TRBJ2-7; 9 bases map to TRBD1. The V gene's germline CDR1 is LNHDA and CDR2 SQIVND (reference sequence). The CDR3 is 15 residues long. After removal of 3 bases from V and 5 bases from J, the junction contained 8 bases not matched to a gene.

The rearrangement joins TRBV2 to TRBJ1-4, with a possible D match to TRBD1 (5 bases). The CDR3 is made up of 15 amino acids. Germline V CDR1 and CDR2: SNHLY, FYNNEI. V gave up 6 bases and J gave up 1 base, with 12 bases separating them. DNA for the CDR3: TGTGCCAGCAGGGTCCAGGGTCAAACTAATGAAAAACTGTTTTTT. It yields the protein CASRVQGQTNEKLFF.

The CDR3 DNA follows: TGCGCCAGCAGTTCAAGACTAGCGGGAGAGACCCAGTACTTC. This gives the protein CASSSRLAGETQYF. The chain couples TRBV5-1 to TRBJ2-5, with 10 bases lining up with TRBD2. This CDR3 has 14 amino acids. Germline assignment: CDR1 SGHRS and CDR2 YFSETQ. V gave up 5 bases and J gave up 4 bases; unmatched junction bases: 5.

As concerns this clone: Other DNA sequences in the sample encode the same CDR3. The rearrangement uses TRBV2 and TRBJ1-1; no definite D call. This CDR3 comprises 14 residues. V was shortened by 4 bases and J by 5 bases, with 14 bases between the two germline ends. Per the germline V gene, CDR1 is SNHLY and CDR2 is FYNNEI. The CDR3 protein is CASSVAAKATEAFF. The CDR3 region has the DNA TGTGCCAGCAGTGTGGCAGCTAAAGCTACTGAAGCTTTCTTT.

This chain connects TRBV7-9 to TRBJ1-1; unclear D gene. Trimming took off 3 bases at V and 0 bases at J, with 11 bases between the two ends. The CDR3 sequence is 15 residues long. Germline loops: CDR1 SEHNR, CDR2 FQNEAQ (reference sequence). This CDR3 reads CASSFNTGVNTEAFF. In DNA form, the CDR3 reads TGTGCCAGCAGCTTTAATACCGGTGTGAACACTGAAGCTTTCTTT.

This clone was detected only a few times. The chain has TRBV7-6 and TRBJ2-7; 8 bases line up with TRBD2. The CDR3 totals 13 residues. V shed 6 bases and J 7 bases; nucleotides not matched to a gene: 8. Germline V gene data show CDR1 as SGHVS and CDR2 as FNYEAQ. The CDR3 reads CASRSGSSYEQYF. The CDR3 bases are TGTGCCAGCAGGAGCGGGAGCTCGTATGAGCAGTACTTC. Combining the CDR3 with reference TRBV7-6 and TRBJ2-7 gives the whole variable domain GAGVSQSPRYKVTKRGQDVALRCDPISGHVSLYWYRQALGQGPEFLTYFNYEAQQDKSGLPNDRFSAERPEGSISTLTIQRTEQRDSAMYRCASRSGSSYEQYFGPGTRLTVT.

This clone was seen more than once but under ten times. The chain recombines TRBV2 with TRBJ1-5, with D uncertain. This CDR3 spans 14 amino acids. V was trimmed by 2 bases and J by 3 bases, leaving 8 bases between them. Per the germline V gene, CDR1 is SNHLY and CDR2 is FYNNEI. The CDR3 DNA follows: TGTGCCAGCAGTGAAAGCAGTTTCAATCAGCCCCAGCATTTT. It yields the protein CASSESSFNQPQHF.

The rearrangement links TRBV15 to TRBJ2-1, with TRBD2 identical over 9 bases. Germline assignment: CDR1 LNHNV and CDR2 YYDKDF (reference sequence). V gave up 1 base and J gave up 0 bases; unmatched junction bases: 1. The CDR3 spans 16 residues. DNA for the CDR3: TGTGCCACCAGCAGAGCTAGCGGGAACTCCTACAATGAGCAGTTCTTC. This sequence encodes CATSRASGNSYNEQFF.